There are a few counts of the clone carrying this TCR beta chain. The antigen is undetermined. The CDR3 covers 12 residues. Germline V gene data show CDR1 as MRHNA and CDR2 as SNTAGT. Trimming pared 5 bases from V and 4 bases from J, leaving 9 bases between. This sample is drawn from a study of glioma-infiltrating T cells. Study-level findings and limits: Very few CDR3 sequences were shared between tissue and blood. Gliomas, especially low-grade, showed above-expected tissue-blood divergence; non-neoplastic patients showed below.

The iRepertoire nested amplicon-rescue multiplex PCR amplified TCR alpha and beta CDR3s from RNA. One-step reverse transcription and amplification started from approximately 100-400 ng of tissue mRNA or PBMC total RNA. A single record per CDR3 protein comes from TCRdb applying MiXCR to the multiplex PCR reads. The sample has around 130,000 distinct CDR3 sequences; under 30% are singletons. The sequence came from a human donor with low-grade glioma or glioblastoma, undergoing nonglioma brain surgery, or in good health (not recorded which). The sample consisted of glioma tissue, nonneoplastic brain tissue, or PBMCs (not recorded which). V and J are TRBV6-4 and TRBJ2-7, with D tentatively TRBD1 (5 bases). The CDR3 reads CASSTGFYEQYV. CDR3 DNA: TGTGCCAGCAGTACAGGCTTTTACGAGCAGTACGTC.